This paragraph reports one TCR beta chain. In the authors' methods: Estimation of nucleated cell counts relied on the amplification of reference gene primers. The method was immunoSEQ multiplex PCR; TCRdb's version includes in-frame clones alone and lacks a portion of them. That table gives V, J and clone size, and the DNA gave D and trimming. There are about 160,000 clones in the sample; 75% to 90% occur only once, and more than 3% lies in the top ten. These data are taken from a study of blood T cell repertoires in COVID-19. Across the study: Samples of COVID-19 (acute and convalescent) were obtained from the United States, Italy and Spain. From T cells, B-cell-depleted T cells, or PBMCs came the material, which was cDNA or gDNA.

Per germline, CDR1 WNHNN and CDR2 SYGVQD (reference sequence). This CDR3 has 14 residues. V was pared by 1 base and J by 3 bases, with 9 bases between. The sample was PBMCs or T cells enriched from blood (not recorded which). The clonotype originates from an older woman who had recovered from COVID-19. The gene calls are TRBV10-1 and TRBJ1-1; D is ambiguous. CDR3 bases: TGCGCCAGCAGTGAGTTCCTGCGGGACACTGAAGCTTTCTTT. Translating it yields CASSEFLRDTEAFF.